This T cell receptor beta chain stems from a study of OX40 agonist ivuxolimab in advanced cancers. Study-wide points: Relative to CD4+, CD8+ T cells held more expanded clones on average.

Method: immunoSEQ multiplex PCR; TCRdb's copy keeps in-frame clones and lacks some. The sample lists tens of thousands of clones; 85% to 90% were seen once. Collection of blood occurred at baseline, at cycle 4 day 1, and at cycle 7 day 1. Comment on this clone: Its antigen is still unknown.

This clonotype originated in an adult with an advanced solid tumor such as melanoma, head and neck, liver or kidney cancer. The sample was CD4+ or CD8+ T cells sorted from blood, taken in a trial of the OX40 agonist ivuxolimab.

CDR3 in amino acids: CASSLGGGYTF. The CDR3 DNA reads TGTGCCAGCAGTTTAGGCGGGGGCTACACCTTC. The rearrangement joins TRBV28 to TRBJ1-2; no clear D gene. Germline CDR1 and CDR2: MDHEN and SYDVKM. V lost 2 bases and J 8 bases, leaving 6 bases between the germline ends. The CDR3 extends over 11 amino acids.